This TCR beta chain emerged from a study of cytomegalovirus exposure and HLA in healthy donors. General observations from the study: In vitro assays verified that a few CMV-associated chains recognized CMV antigens specifically. As was reported, the HLA-A and HLA-B alleles of most subjects were accurately predicted from TCR beta sequences.

In the PCR, 60 Vbeta and 13 Jbeta primers were used. Profiling relied on immunoSEQ multiplex PCR, and the TCRdb table lists in-frame clones only, not all of them. Of approximately 160,000 clones listed, about 63% are singletons. The germline V gene has CDR1 MNHNY and CDR2 SVGAGI (reference sequence). This CDR3 region has 16 residues. As to this clone: Antigen unknown. Compared with germline, one end of the junction differs, possibly owing to a read error.

The source of this sequence is a woman aged 40 to 50 in good health and CMV-seropositive. The sequenced sample was PBMCs. The V and J genes are TRBV6-6 and TRBJ2-2, with 10 bases lining up with TRBD1. CDR3 residues: CASSHSSGQGTGELFF. CDR3 sequence (DNA): TGTGCCAGCAGTCACTCCTCGGGACAGGGGACCGGGGAGCTGTTTTTT.